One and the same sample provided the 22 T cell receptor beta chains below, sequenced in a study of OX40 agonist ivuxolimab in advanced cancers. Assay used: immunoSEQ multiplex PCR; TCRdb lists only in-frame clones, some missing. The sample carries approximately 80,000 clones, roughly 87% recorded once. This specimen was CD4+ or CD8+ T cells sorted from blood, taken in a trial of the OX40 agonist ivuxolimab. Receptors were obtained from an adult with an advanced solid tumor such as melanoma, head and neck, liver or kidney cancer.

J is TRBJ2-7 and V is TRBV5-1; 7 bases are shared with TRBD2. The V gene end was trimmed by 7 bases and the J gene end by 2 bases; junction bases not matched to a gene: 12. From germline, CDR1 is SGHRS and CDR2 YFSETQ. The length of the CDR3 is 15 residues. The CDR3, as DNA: TGCGCCAGCGACCGGGGGGAGGGGAAAACCTACGAGCAGTACTTC. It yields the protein CASDRGEGKTYEQYF.

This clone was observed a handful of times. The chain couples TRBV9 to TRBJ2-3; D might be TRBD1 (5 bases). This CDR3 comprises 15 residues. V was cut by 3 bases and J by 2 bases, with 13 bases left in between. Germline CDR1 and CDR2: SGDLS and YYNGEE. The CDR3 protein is CASSGQKKYTDTQYF. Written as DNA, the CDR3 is TGTGCCAGCAGCGGACAGAAAAAATACACAGATACGCAGTATTTT.

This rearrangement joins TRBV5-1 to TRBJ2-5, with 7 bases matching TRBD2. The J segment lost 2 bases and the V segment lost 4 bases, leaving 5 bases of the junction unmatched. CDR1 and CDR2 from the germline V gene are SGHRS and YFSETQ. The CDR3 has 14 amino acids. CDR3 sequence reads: CASSLSGIQETQYF. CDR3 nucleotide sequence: TGCGCCAGCAGCCTAAGCGGGATACAAGAGACCCAGTACTTC.

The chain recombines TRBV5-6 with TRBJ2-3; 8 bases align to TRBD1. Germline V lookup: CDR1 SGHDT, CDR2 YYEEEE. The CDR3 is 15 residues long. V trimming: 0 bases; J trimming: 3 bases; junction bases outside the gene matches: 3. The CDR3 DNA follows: TGTGCCAGCAGCTTGGGCAGGGGGCCGACAGATACGCAGTATTTT. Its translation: CASSLGRGPTDTQYF.

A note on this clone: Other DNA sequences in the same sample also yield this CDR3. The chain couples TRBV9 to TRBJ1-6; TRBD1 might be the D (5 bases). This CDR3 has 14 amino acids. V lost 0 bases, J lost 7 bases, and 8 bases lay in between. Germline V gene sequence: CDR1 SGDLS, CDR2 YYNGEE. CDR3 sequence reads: CASSVGGANSPLHF. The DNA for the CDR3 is TGTGCCAGCAGCGTAGGTGGGGCCAATTCACCCCTCCACTTT. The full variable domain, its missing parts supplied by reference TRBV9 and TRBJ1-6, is DSGVTQTPKHLITATGQRVTLRCSPRSGDLSVYWYQQSLDQGLQFLIQYYNGEERAKGNILERFSAQQFPDLHSELNLSSLELGDSALYFCASSVGGANSPLHFGNGTRLTVT.

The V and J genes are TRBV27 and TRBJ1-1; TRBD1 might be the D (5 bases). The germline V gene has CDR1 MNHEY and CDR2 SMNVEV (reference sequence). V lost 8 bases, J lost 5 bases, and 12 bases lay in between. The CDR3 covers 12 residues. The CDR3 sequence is CASRTTRTEAFF. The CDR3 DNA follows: TGTGCCAGCCGGACAACGAGGACTGAAGCTTTCTTT.

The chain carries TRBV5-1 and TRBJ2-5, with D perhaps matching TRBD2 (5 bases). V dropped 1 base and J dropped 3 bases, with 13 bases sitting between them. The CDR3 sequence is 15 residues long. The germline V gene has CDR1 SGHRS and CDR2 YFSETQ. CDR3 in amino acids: CASSLSSAGKETQYF. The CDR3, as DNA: TGCGCCAGCAGCTTGAGCTCGGCCGGGAAAGAGACCCAGTACTTC.

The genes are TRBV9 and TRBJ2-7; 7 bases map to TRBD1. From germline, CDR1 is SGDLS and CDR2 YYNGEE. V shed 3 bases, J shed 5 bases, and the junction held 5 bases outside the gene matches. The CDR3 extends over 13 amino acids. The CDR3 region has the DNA TGTGCCAGCAGCGCGACACAGGGGAACGAGCAGTACTTC. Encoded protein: CASSATQGNEQYF.

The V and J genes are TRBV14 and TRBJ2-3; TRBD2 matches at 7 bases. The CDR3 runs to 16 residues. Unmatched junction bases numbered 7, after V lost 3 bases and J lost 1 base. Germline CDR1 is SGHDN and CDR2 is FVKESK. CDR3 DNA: TGTGCCAGCAGCCAGAGTGGGGGGGACGGCACAGATACGCAGTATTTT. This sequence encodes CASSQSGGDGTDTQYF.

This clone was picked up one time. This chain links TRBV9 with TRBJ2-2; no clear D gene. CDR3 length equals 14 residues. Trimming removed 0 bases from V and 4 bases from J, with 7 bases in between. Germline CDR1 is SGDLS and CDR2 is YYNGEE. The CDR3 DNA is TGTGCCAGCAGCGTAGAGACGTTCACCGGGGAGCTGTTTTTT. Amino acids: CASSVETFTGELFF. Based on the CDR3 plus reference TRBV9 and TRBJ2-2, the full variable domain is DSGVTQTPKHLITATGQRVTLRCSPRSGDLSVYWYQQSLDQGLQFLIQYYNGEERAKGNILERFSAQQFPDLHSELNLSSLELGDSALYFCASSVETFTGELFFGEGSRLTVL.

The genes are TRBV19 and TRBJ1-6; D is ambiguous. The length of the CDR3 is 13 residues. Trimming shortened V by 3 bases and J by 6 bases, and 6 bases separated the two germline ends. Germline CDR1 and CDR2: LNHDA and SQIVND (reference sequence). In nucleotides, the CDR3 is TGTGCCAGTAGTATCCTGTTTAATTCACCCCTCCACTTT. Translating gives CASSILFNSPLHF.

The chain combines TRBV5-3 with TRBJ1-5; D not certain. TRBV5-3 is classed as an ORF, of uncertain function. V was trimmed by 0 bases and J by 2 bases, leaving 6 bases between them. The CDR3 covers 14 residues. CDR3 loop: CARSLARRNQPQHF. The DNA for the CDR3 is TGTGCCAGAAGCTTGGCCAGGCGCAATCAGCCCCAGCATTTT.

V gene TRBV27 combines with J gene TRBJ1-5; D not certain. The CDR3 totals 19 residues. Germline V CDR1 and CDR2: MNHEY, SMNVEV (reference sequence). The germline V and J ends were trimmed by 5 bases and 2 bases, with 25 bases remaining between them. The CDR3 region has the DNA TGTGCCAGCAGTCCAAACTACCTGGGCTCAGCTTATGGCAATCAGCCCCAGCATTTT. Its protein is CASSPNYLGSAYGNQPQHF.

The CDR3 loop reads CASSYTGMGQPQHF. CDR3 sequence (DNA): TGTGCCAGCAGTTATACAGGGATGGGGCAGCCCCAGCATTTT. This sequence joins TRBV6-5 and TRBJ1-5; D might be TRBD1 (6 bases). The germline V gene encodes CDR1 MNHEY and CDR2 SVGAGI. V dropped 3 bases and J dropped 7 bases, with 13 bases sitting between them. The CDR3 is 14 amino acids.

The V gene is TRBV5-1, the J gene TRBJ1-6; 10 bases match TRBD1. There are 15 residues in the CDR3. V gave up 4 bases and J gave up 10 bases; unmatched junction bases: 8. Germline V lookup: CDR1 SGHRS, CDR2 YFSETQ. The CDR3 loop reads CASSQGQGSGSPLHF. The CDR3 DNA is TGCGCCAGCAGCCAGGGACAGGGGTCGGGGTCACCCCTCCACTTT.

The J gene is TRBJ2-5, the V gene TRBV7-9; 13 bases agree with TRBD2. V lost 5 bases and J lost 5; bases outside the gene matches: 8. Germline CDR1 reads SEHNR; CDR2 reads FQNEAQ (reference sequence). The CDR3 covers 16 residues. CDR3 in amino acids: CASSGLLAGGRETQYF. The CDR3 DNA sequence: TGTGCCAGCAGCGGATTACTAGCGGGAGGGAGGGAGACCCAGTACTTC.

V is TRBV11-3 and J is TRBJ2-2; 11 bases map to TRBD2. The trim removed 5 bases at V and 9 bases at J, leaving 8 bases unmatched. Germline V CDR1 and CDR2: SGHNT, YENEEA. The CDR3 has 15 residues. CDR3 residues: CASSAHSGGARELFF. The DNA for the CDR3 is TGTGCCAGCAGCGCCCATAGCGGGGGGGCCCGGGAGCTGTTTTTT.

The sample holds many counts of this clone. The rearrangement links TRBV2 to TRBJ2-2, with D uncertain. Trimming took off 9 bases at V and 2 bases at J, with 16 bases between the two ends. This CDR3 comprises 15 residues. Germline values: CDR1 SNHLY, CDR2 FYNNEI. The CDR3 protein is CASGTAVTNTGELFF. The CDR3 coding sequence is TGTGCCAGTGGAACCGCAGTGACCAACACCGGGGAGCTGTTTTTT.

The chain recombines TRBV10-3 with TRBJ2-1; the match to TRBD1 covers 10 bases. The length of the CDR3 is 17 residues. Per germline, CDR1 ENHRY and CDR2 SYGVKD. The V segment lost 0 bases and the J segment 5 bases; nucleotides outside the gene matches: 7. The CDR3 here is CAISESGQGSSHNEQFF. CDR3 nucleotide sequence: TGTGCCATCAGTGAGTCGGGACAGGGGTCATCCCACAATGAGCAGTTCTTC.

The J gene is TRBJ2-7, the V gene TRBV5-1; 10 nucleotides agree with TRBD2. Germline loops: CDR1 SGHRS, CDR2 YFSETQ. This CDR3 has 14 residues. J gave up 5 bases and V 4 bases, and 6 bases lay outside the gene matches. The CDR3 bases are TGCGCCAGCAGCGCTAGCGGGAGTTCCCACGAGCAGTACTTC. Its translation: CASSASGSSHEQYF.

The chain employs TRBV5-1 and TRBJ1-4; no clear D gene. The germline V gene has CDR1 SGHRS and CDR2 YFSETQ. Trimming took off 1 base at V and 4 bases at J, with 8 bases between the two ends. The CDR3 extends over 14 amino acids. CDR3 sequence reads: CASSLNSNNEKLFF. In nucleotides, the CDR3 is TGCGCCAGCAGCTTGAACAGTAATAATGAAAAACTGTTTTTT.

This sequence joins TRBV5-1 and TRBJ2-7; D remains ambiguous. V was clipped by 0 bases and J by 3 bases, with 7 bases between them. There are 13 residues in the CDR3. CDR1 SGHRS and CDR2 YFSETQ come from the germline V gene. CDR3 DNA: TGCGCCAGCAGCTTGGAGGTCCACTACGAGCAGTACTTC. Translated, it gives CASSLEVHYEQYF. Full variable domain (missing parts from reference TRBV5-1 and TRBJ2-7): KAGVTQTPRYLIKTRGQQVTLSCSPISGHRSVSWYQQTPGQGLQFLFEYFSETQRNKGNFPGRFSGRQFSNSRSEMNVSTLELGDSALYLCASSLEVHYEQYFGPGTRLTVT.